Only a few counts were recorded for the clone carrying this TCR beta chain. TCRdb passed the 5' RACE reads through MiXCR, listing each CDR3 protein once. The table lists around 320,000 distinct CDR3 sequences, approximately 29% of them singletons, with roughly 13% in the top ten. The record originates from a study of T-cell memory formation after mild COVID-19. With 0 bases removed from V and 0 bases from J, the gap between germline ends came to 9 bases. CDR3 length: 15 residues. In germline, CDR1 is SGDLS, CDR2 YYNGEE. Material: PBMCs or a T cell subset sorted from them (not recorded which). This chain connects TRBV9 to TRBJ1-2; no clear D. The TCR originated in an adult woman who had mild COVID-19 (a few samples of this study predate the infection). Cell type and time point are not known. CDR3 sequence: CASSVGVGSNYGYTF. The CDR3 DNA reads TGTGCCAGCAGCGTAGGGGTCGGCTCTAACTATGGCTACACCTTC.